This is a list of T cell receptor beta chains from one sample in a study of blood T cells in healthy people across ages. TCRdb ran MiXCR on the 5' RACE reads and lists one entry per CDR3 protein. The sample holds approximately 730,000 distinct CDR3 sequences; roughly 45% are singletons and the top ten take more than 20%. Sequenced input: blood. The receptors were sampled from a woman aged 60-75 years in good health. The CDR3 runs from the conserved cysteine through the conserved F or W. A D gene is named only where the DNA matches it firmly. Only some rows state a clone size, as once, few, many or a class for expanded clones.

cdr3_length: 15; v_call: TRBV10-3; d_call: .; clone_size: few; j_call: TRBJ1-4; cdr3_nt: TGTGCCATCAGTGAGTCGAGAGGCGCAAATGAAAAACTGTTTTTT; cdr3_aa: CAISESRGANEKLFF
cdr3_length: 15; v_call: TRBV7-2; d_call: TRBD1; clone_size: once; j_call: TRBJ2-7; cdr3_nt: TGTGCCAGCAGCTTGGAGCAGGGGGCCCACAATGAGCAGTACTTC; cdr3_aa: CASSLEQGAHNEQYF
cdr3_length: 15; v_call: TRBV12-3/TRBV12-4; d_call: TRBD1; clone_size: few; j_call: TRBJ1-4; cdr3_nt: TGTGCCAGCAGTTCCCGACAGGGGGCGTTGGAAAAACTGTTTTTT; cdr3_aa: CASSSRQGALEKLFF
cdr3_length: 13; v_call: TRBV20-1; d_call: .; clone_size: .; j_call: TRBJ1-2; cdr3_nt: TGCAGTGCAGGCGGGCGGGGCGGGTATGGCTACACCTTC; cdr3_aa: CSAGGRGGYGYTF
cdr3_length: 20; v_call: TRBV10-3; d_call: TRBD2; clone_size: .; j_call: TRBJ2-4; cdr3_nt: TGTACCATCAGTGTAAGCTGGAGCGGGGGTAGCGGGACGGCCAAAAACATTCAGTACTTC; cdr3_aa: CTISVSWSGGSGTAKNIQYF
cdr3_length: 16; v_call: TRBV4-1; d_call: .; clone_size: .; j_call: TRBJ1-4; cdr3_nt: TGCGCCAGCAGTCTAAGAGAGACGGCCGGGAGCGAAAAACTGTTTTTT; cdr3_aa: CASSLRETAGSEKLFF
cdr3_length: 16; v_call: TRBV7-3; d_call: TRBD2; clone_size: .; j_call: TRBJ2-7; cdr3_nt: TGTGCCAGCAGCTCAATAGCGGGAGAGAAGTACAATGAGCAGTACTTC; cdr3_aa: CASSSIAGEKYNEQYF
cdr3_length: 15; v_call: TRBV3-1; d_call: .; clone_size: .; j_call: TRBJ2-1; cdr3_nt: TGTGCCAGCAGCCAGGACGAGGGAACTCGGAATGAGCAGTTCTTC; cdr3_aa: CASSQDEGTRNEQFF
cdr3_length: 14; v_call: TRBV20-1; d_call: .; clone_size: few; j_call: TRBJ2-1; cdr3_nt: TGCAGTGCTAGAGATCAACCCAGGCCTAATGAGCAGTTCTTC; cdr3_aa: CSARDQPRPNEQFF
cdr3_length: 13; v_call: TRBV3-1; d_call: .; clone_size: few; j_call: TRBJ1-2; cdr3_nt: TGTGCCAGCAGCCAAGAAGGGGACACTGGCTACACCTTC; cdr3_aa: CASSQEGDTGYTF
cdr3_length: 15; v_call: TRBV4-2; d_call: .; clone_size: .; j_call: TRBJ2-7; cdr3_nt: TGTGCCAGCAGCCAAATCCGGGAATACTCCTACGAGCAGTACTTC; cdr3_aa: CASSQIREYSYEQYF
cdr3_length: 15; v_call: TRBV7-8; d_call: .; clone_size: .; j_call: TRBJ1-2; cdr3_nt: TGTGCCAGCAGCTTTGGTCGGGGGGCGCAGTTTGGCTACACCTTC; cdr3_aa: CASSFGRGAQFGYTF
cdr3_length: 13; v_call: TRBV12-3/TRBV12-4; d_call: .; clone_size: few; j_call: TRBJ1-2; cdr3_nt: TGTGCCAGCAGTTTAAGGGAAATCTATGGCTACACCTTC; cdr3_aa: CASSLREIYGYTF
cdr3_length: 14; v_call: TRBV6-2/TRBV6-3; d_call: .; clone_size: few; j_call: TRBJ1-5; cdr3_nt: TGTGCCAGCAGTTACTCGACGGGGTATCAGCCCCAGCATTTT; cdr3_aa: CASSYSTGYQPQHF
cdr3_length: 13; v_call: TRBV12-3/TRBV12-4; d_call: .; clone_size: .; j_call: TRBJ2-4; cdr3_nt: TGTGCCAGCAGTTTAGTTCAGGGGAACATTCAGTACTTC; cdr3_aa: CASSLVQGNIQYF
cdr3_length: 14; v_call: TRBV7-3; d_call: .; clone_size: few; j_call: TRBJ2-7; cdr3_nt: TGTGCCAGCAGCTTGAACGGAGAACCCTACGAGCAGTACTTC; cdr3_aa: CASSLNGEPYEQYF
cdr3_length: 15; v_call: TRBV7-8; d_call: .; clone_size: .; j_call: TRBJ2-7; cdr3_nt: TGTGCCAGCAGCAGGGGGACGGCCGGTGCCTACGAGCGGTACTTC; cdr3_aa: CASSRGTAGAYERYF
cdr3_length: 14; v_call: TRBV3-1; d_call: .; clone_size: few; j_call: TRBJ2-7; cdr3_nt: TGTGCCAGCAGCCATGGGAGCGGTGCCTACGAGCAGTACTTC; cdr3_aa: CASSHGSGAYEQYF
cdr3_length: 14; v_call: TRBV4-2; d_call: TRBD1; clone_size: .; j_call: TRBJ1-2; cdr3_nt: TGTGCCAGCAGCCCAGACAGGGTTGGGTATGGCTACACCTTC; cdr3_aa: CASSPDRVGYGYTF
cdr3_length: 14; v_call: TRBV6-1; d_call: .; clone_size: .; j_call: TRBJ2-4; cdr3_nt: TGTGCCAGCAGGCGTCTAGAGATAAAAAACATTCAGTACTTC; cdr3_aa: CASRRLEIKNIQYF
cdr3_length: 16; v_call: TRBV7-9; d_call: .; clone_size: few; j_call: TRBJ2-1; cdr3_nt: TGTGCCAGCAGCGGCGCTGCGGGCCTCTCCTACAATGAGCAGTTCTTC; cdr3_aa: CASSGAAGLSYNEQFF
cdr3_length: 17; v_call: TRBV6-1; d_call: TRBD2; clone_size: .; j_call: TRBJ2-4; cdr3_nt: TGTGCCAGCAGTAGGTCGACTAGCGGGCGCGGAGGTGGCATTCAGTACTTC; cdr3_aa: CASSRSTSGRGGGIQYF
cdr3_length: 13; v_call: TRBV20-1; d_call: .; clone_size: .; j_call: TRBJ1-1; cdr3_nt: TGCAGTGCTAGAGATTGGGGGAACACTGAAGCTTTCTTT; cdr3_aa: CSARDWGNTEAFF
cdr3_length: 16; v_call: TRBV7-7; d_call: .; clone_size: .; j_call: TRBJ2-1; cdr3_nt: TGTGCCAGCAGCTTAAGGGAGGGGGGGACGTACAATGAGCAGTTCTTC; cdr3_aa: CASSLREGGTYNEQFF
cdr3_length: 14; v_call: TRBV25-1; d_call: .; clone_size: .; j_call: TRBJ1-3; cdr3_nt: TGTGCCAGCAGTGGGCTGATCTCTGGAAACACCATATATTTT; cdr3_aa: CASSGLISGNTIYF
cdr3_length: 14; v_call: TRBV5-1; d_call: TRBD2; clone_size: .; j_call: TRBJ2-5; cdr3_nt: TGCGCCAGCGTAGCGGGGGGCCTCCAAGAGACCCAGTACTTC; cdr3_aa: CASVAGGLQETQYF
cdr3_length: 14; v_call: TRBV7-9; d_call: .; clone_size: .; j_call: TRBJ1-6; cdr3_nt: TGTGCCAGCAGCTTACCAGGGGAGTACTCACCCCTCCACTTT; cdr3_aa: CASSLPGEYSPLHF
cdr3_length: 12; v_call: TRBV7-2; d_call: .; clone_size: few; j_call: TRBJ1-4; cdr3_nt: TGTGCCAGCTCGGAGGGTAGTGAAAAACTGTTTTTT; cdr3_aa: CASSEGSEKLFF
cdr3_length: 16; v_call: TRBV2; d_call: TRBD1; clone_size: .; j_call: TRBJ1-5; cdr3_nt: TGTGCCAGCAGTGACTACACAGGGGGCTTTAGTCAGCCCCAGCATTTT; cdr3_aa: CASSDYTGGFSQPQHF
cdr3_length: 15; v_call: TRBV3-1; d_call: .; clone_size: .; j_call: TRBJ1-2; cdr3_nt: TGTGCCGGCAGCCAAGATCAGGACAGCCACTATGGCTACACCTTC; cdr3_aa: CAGSQDQDSHYGYTF
cdr3_length: 14; v_call: TRBV2; d_call: TRBD1; clone_size: once; j_call: TRBJ1-1; cdr3_nt: TGTGCCAGCGTTCCACAGGGGTTGAACACTGAAGCTTTCTTT; cdr3_aa: CASVPQGLNTEAFF
cdr3_length: 18; v_call: TRBV12-3/TRBV12-4; d_call: TRBD2; clone_size: .; j_call: TRBJ2-3; cdr3_nt: TGTGCCACCTCCCGGGGTATCAGGGCGGGAGGTTACACAGATACGCAGTATTTT; cdr3_aa: CATSRGIRAGGYTDTQYF
cdr3_length: 14; v_call: TRBV4-3; d_call: TRBD2; clone_size: .; j_call: TRBJ2-1; cdr3_nt: TGCGCCAGCAGCCAAGAGGGAGGGGCAGCCGAGCAGTTCTTC; cdr3_aa: CASSQEGGAAEQFF
cdr3_length: 16; v_call: TRBV5-1; d_call: .; clone_size: .; j_call: TRBJ1-1; cdr3_nt: TGCGCCAGCAGCTTGACGGGGGGACTCCCCGACACTGAAGCTTTCTTT; cdr3_aa: CASSLTGGLPDTEAFF
cdr3_length: 15; v_call: TRBV2; d_call: .; clone_size: .; j_call: TRBJ2-1; cdr3_nt: TGTGCCAGCAGTGAAGCCAGGGCCCCTAACAATGAGCAGTTCTTC; cdr3_aa: CASSEARAPNNEQFF
cdr3_length: 16; v_call: TRBV7-9; d_call: .; clone_size: few; j_call: TRBJ2-1; cdr3_nt: TGTGCCAGCAGCTCCCCGGACAGCGGCTCCTACAATGAGCAGTTCTTC; cdr3_aa: CASSSPDSGSYNEQFF
cdr3_length: 15; v_call: TRBV4-2; d_call: .; clone_size: .; j_call: TRBJ2-3; cdr3_nt: TGTGCCAGCAGCCAAGACGGGGACTCTGCAGATACGCAGTATTTT; cdr3_aa: CASSQDGDSADTQYF
cdr3_length: 12; v_call: TRBV20-1; d_call: .; clone_size: once; j_call: TRBJ1-2; cdr3_nt: TGCAGTGCGCTACTAGCTAACTATGGCTACACCTTC; cdr3_aa: CSALLANYGYTF
cdr3_length: 15; v_call: TRBV29-1; d_call: TRBD1; clone_size: few; j_call: TRBJ2-3; cdr3_nt: TGCAGCGTCGGACAGGGGTTGCTCGGCACAGATACGCAGTATTTT; cdr3_aa: CSVGQGLLGTDTQYF
cdr3_length: 15; v_call: TRBV3-1; d_call: .; clone_size: .; j_call: TRBJ1-4; cdr3_nt: TGTGCCAGCAGCCAAGGCTACAGCGTTCATGAAAAACTGTTTTTT; cdr3_aa: CASSQGYSVHEKLFF
cdr3_length: 15; v_call: TRBV5-1; d_call: TRBD1; clone_size: .; j_call: TRBJ1-1; cdr3_nt: TGCGCCAGCAGCTTTCCCGGGACAGGGGGAGATGAAGCTTTCTTT; cdr3_aa: CASSFPGTGGDEAFF
cdr3_length: 14; v_call: TRBV7-9; d_call: TRBD1; clone_size: .; j_call: TRBJ1-6; cdr3_nt: TGTGCCAGCAGGCGGACAGGTGGGGATTCACCCCTCCACTTT; cdr3_aa: CASRRTGGDSPLHF
cdr3_length: 15; v_call: TRBV16; d_call: .; clone_size: few; j_call: TRBJ1-6; cdr3_nt: TGTGCCAGCAGCCAATCGTCGGACCGAAATTCACCCCTCCACTTT; cdr3_aa: CASSQSSDRNSPLHF
cdr3_length: 13; v_call: TRBV20-1; d_call: .; clone_size: few; j_call: TRBJ1-2; cdr3_nt: TGCAGTGCCCCCTCGGGGTATGGCTATGGCTACACCTTC; cdr3_aa: CSAPSGYGYGYTF
cdr3_length: 16; v_call: TRBV20-1; d_call: TRBD2; clone_size: few; j_call: TRBJ2-3; cdr3_nt: TGCAGTGCTAGTGGGGGGTCTAGCGGGGGAACAGATACGCAGTATTTT; cdr3_aa: CSASGGSSGGTDTQYF
cdr3_length: 15; v_call: TRBV20-1; d_call: TRBD2; clone_size: few; j_call: TRBJ2-5; cdr3_nt: TGCAGTGCTAGCGGACTAGCGGAATCTCCAGAGACCCAGTACTTC; cdr3_aa: CSASGLAESPETQYF
cdr3_length: 15; v_call: TRBV7-3; d_call: .; clone_size: .; j_call: TRBJ2-1; cdr3_nt: TGTGCCAGCAGCTCCTCTACGGGGGCCTACAGTGAGCAGTTCTTC; cdr3_aa: CASSSSTGAYSEQFF
cdr3_length: 12; v_call: TRBV20-1; d_call: TRBD1; clone_size: .; j_call: TRBJ2-5; cdr3_nt: TGCAGTGCAACAGGGGCGGGAGAGACCCAGTACTTC; cdr3_aa: CSATGAGETQYF
cdr3_length: 14; v_call: TRBV10-3; d_call: .; clone_size: .; j_call: TRBJ2-1; cdr3_nt: TGTGCCATCGGGGTGAGGGGAATGGGCAATGAGCAGTTCTTC; cdr3_aa: CAIGVRGMGNEQFF
cdr3_length: 16; v_call: TRBV6-5; d_call: .; clone_size: .; j_call: TRBJ2-1; cdr3_nt: TGTGCCAGCAGAAACGGGGCGGGACAGCTTTACAATGAGCAGTTCTTC; cdr3_aa: CASRNGAGQLYNEQFF
cdr3_length: 15; v_call: TRBV18; d_call: .; clone_size: .; j_call: TRBJ2-7; cdr3_nt: TGTGCCAGTTCACCGCCGGAGACCAGGTTTCGGGAGCAGTACTTC; cdr3_aa: CASSPPETRFREQYF
cdr3_length: 13; v_call: TRBV6-6; d_call: .; clone_size: .; j_call: TRBJ1-1; cdr3_nt: TGTGCCAGCAGTTACATGGGGGGCACTGAAGCTTTCTTT; cdr3_aa: CASSYMGGTEAFF
cdr3_length: 14; v_call: TRBV5-1; d_call: TRBD1; clone_size: .; j_call: TRBJ1-1; cdr3_nt: TGCGCCAGCAGTCCAGGGGGCGTGGACACTGAAGCTTTCTTT; cdr3_aa: CASSPGGVDTEAFF
cdr3_length: 15; v_call: TRBV13; d_call: TRBD2; clone_size: .; j_call: TRBJ2-1; cdr3_nt: TGTGCCAGCAGCGCCCAGCGGGGGCGTCACAATGAGCAGTTCTTC; cdr3_aa: CASSAQRGRHNEQFF
cdr3_length: 15; v_call: TRBV20-1; d_call: TRBD2; clone_size: .; j_call: TRBJ2-1; cdr3_nt: TGCAGTGCATCCAAGGAGACTAGCCTTTACAATGAGCAGTTCTTC; cdr3_aa: CSASKETSLYNEQFF